The TCR beta chain under discussion was sequenced for a study of identical twins listed by TCRdb under 2016. Regarding the study in general: TCR alpha and beta repertoires from monozygotic twins, unrelated adults of various ages and cord blood were deep-sequenced to test whether fetal clonotypes persist. To rule out contamination, replicate twin experiments were performed at different times with different library preparation protocols. Broader findings and caveats from the paper: Compared with coincidental sharing between unrelated individuals, out-of-frame TCR alpha sequences shared between twins showed an excess of sequences with low generation probability. The excess sharing between twins in beta out-of-frame sequences was weaker because fewer shared sequences reduced the signal-to-noise ratio. Fewer insertions were carried by abundant cord blood beta clonotypes, a similar but weaker trend appeared in young adult naive repertoires, and no such trend appeared in memory repertoires. Invariant T cells such as MAIT and iNKT could partly confound zero-insertion analyses, though diverse VJ usage argued against this for most clonotypes. Because the same donors could not be followed over many years, conclusions were based on cross-sectional statistical analysis. Recombination models systematically underestimated out-of-frame TCR alpha sharing in monozygotic twins but agreed with sharing between unrelated individuals.

The cysteine opens and the phenylalanine closes a CDR3 of 15 amino acids. CDR3 DNA is the only sequence kept; it has 45 bases, read in frame from the first base. According to the germline V gene, CDR1 reads SGDLS and CDR2 reads YYNGEE. The junction shows trimming of 3 bases on V and 4 bases on J, plus 13 bases between the germline ends. Only healthy Caucasian donors were included. Miltenyi CD45RO+ enrichment and human naive T-cell isolation kits were used to isolate memory (CD45RO+) and naive T cells from PBMC. Library prep was done by 5' RACE. Reads for this sample came from an Illumina HiSeq 2000. A universal primer binding site was added through template switching, and the final cDNA carried a unique molecular identifier so that TCR cDNA molecules could be counted accurately. Specific primers in the conserved constant-segment region were used to synthesize first-strand cDNA for the TCR alpha and beta chains. Each cDNA library was double barcoded, with a SMART-Mk sample barcode plus Illumina barcodes, to control for contamination. TruSeq adapter sequences and Illumina sample barcodes were added in two successive PCR steps. TCR alpha and beta cDNA libraries were sequenced on the Illumina HiSeq platform with custom primers. The authors' pipeline ran thus. MiGEC processed the raw reads to extract unique molecular identifiers, while MiXCR was used to determine the CDR3 positions. For each individual, recombination models were inferred using an EM algorithm with the repgenHMM and IGoR tools. The tcR package in R was used for shared clonotype analysis, with sharing normalized by the product of cloneset sizes. To study raw recombination free of thymic and clonal selection effects, out-of-frame nonproductive sequences were analyzed. TCRdb ran its own pipeline on the public reads, namely fastp trimming at Q25 and MiXCR clone calling, and kept in-frame beta chains. One record per CDR3 amino acid sequence lists the most common genes and DNA. What appears here as the V and J calls and clone size reflects TCRdb's work, not the paper's. The sample profile shows 100,000 or so distinct CDR3 sequences; roughly 6% of them were found once. The ten largest clones take up 9.5% to 15% of the sample.

There are many counts of this clonotype. The antigen it recognizes is unknown. Qualities for individual bases were not recorded, and no much larger clone is one base off. The specimen was memory T cells sorted from blood. The cell subset or site tag for this specimen amounts to: CD45RO+ enriched T cells. The receptor's source is a woman aged 45 to 65 in good health. Here the chain combines TRBV9 and TRBJ1-4, and TRBD1 may be the D gene, going by 5 matching bases. The DNA sequence reads TGTGCCAGCAGCGACCGCTCGGGGGTTAATGAAAAACTGTTTTTT. This translates into CASSDRSGVNEKLFF. Where the CDR3 stops, the reference TRBV9 and TRBJ1-4 genes take over; the full variable domain is DSGVTQTPKHLITATGQRVTLRCSPRSGDLSVYWYQQSLDQGLQFLIQYYNGEERAKGNILERFSAQQFPDLHSELNLSSLELGDSALYFCASSDRSGVNEKLFFGSGTQLSVL.